This T cell receptor beta chain comes out of a study of CD8 T cells in Susac syndrome. A word on this clonotype: Its antigen is still unknown.

General study points: As acknowledged by the study, its TCR sequencing and HLA analysis included a relatively small number of individuals.

A quantity of about 0.5 to 1 ug RNA underwent reverse transcription using random hexamers. The method of amplification for TCR beta CDR3 was immunoSEQ multiplex PCR, covering 54 Vbeta and 13 Jbeta. TCRdb re-called the immunoSEQ multiplex PCR reads with MiXCR, one entry per CDR3 protein. The sample lists about 150,000 distinct CDR3 sequences; roughly nine tenths were seen once. Controls were healthy donors (matched for age and sex). The CD8+ and CD4+ T cells were isolated magnetically using a negative isolation approach, whereas the TEMRA cells were enriched by FACS. This CDR3 comprises 14 residues. CDR1 and CDR2 (germline): SGHRS, YFSETQ. Germline trimming cut 3 bases from V and 9 bases from J; bases unmatched to any gene: 8.

The V call is TRBV5-1, the J call TRBJ2-7; 11 positions match TRBD1. The sequence was collected from a human donor in good health. The source material was CD4+ T cells from PBMCs. CDR3 amino acids: CASSWGQGEERQYF. CDR3 bases: TGCGCCAGCAGCTGGGGACAGGGGGAGGAGCGGCAGTACTTC.